This TCR beta chain derives from a study of shared clonotypes between healthy human individuals. In the study overall: Three CD4 naive, three CD4 memory, two CD8 naive and one CD8 memory plate were used per donor.

The CDR3 consists of 16 residues. V shed 9 bases and J 7 bases; nucleotides not matched to a gene: 19. Germline CDR1 is LNHDA and CDR2 is SQIVND (reference sequence). Nashville, Tennessee was home to all donors, each a Caucasian adult. Both subsets, CD45RA+ naive and CD45RA-negative memory, were split from the CD4+ cells. Original data processing: Filtering of immunoSEQ junctional sequences could not match full-length read filtering. TCRdb's copy holds only in-frame clones and misses some; the assay was immunoSEQ multiplex PCR. The V and J calls and clone size were taken over from that table, and D and trimming were inferred from the DNA. The sample comprises millions of clones, more than 90% of which are singletons, and 0.14% rests with the top ten.

The rearrangement joins TRBV19 to TRBJ2-5; 8 nucleotides line up with TRBD2. This clonotype was obtained from a man aged 18 to 29 in good health. The sequenced sample was naive CD4+ T cells sorted from blood. Stated subset: CD45RA+ positively selected. The CDR3 here is CASTAMGRAGEGTQYF. In DNA, the CDR3 is TGTGCCAGCACCGCCATGGGGCGAGCGGGAGAAGGGACCCAGTACTTC.